One T cell receptor (beta chain) is described in this entry. This record comes from a study of cytomegalovirus exposure and HLA in healthy donors. This CDR3 has 15 amino acids. Germline CDR1 and CDR2: LGHNA and YSLEER. Trimming at V came to 4 bases and at J to 3 bases, leaving 5 bases not matched to a gene. With 60 Vbeta and 13 Jbeta primers, the PCR was carried out. Sequencing used immunoSEQ multiplex PCR; TCRdb keeps in-frame clones, though not all of them. The sample holds 80,000 or so clones, around three quarters seen once. When sampled, the donors appeared nominally healthy, though they likely had unrecorded immune exposures.

The chain uses TRBV4-3 and TRBJ1-5; TRBD1 matches at 8 bases. What was sequenced was PBMCs. This TCR was recovered from a man aged 35 to 55 in good health and CMV-seronegative. This CDR3 reads CASSRGTGSNQPQHF. DNA of the CDR3: TGCGCCAGCAGCCGAGGGACAGGCTCCAATCAGCCCCAGCATTTT.